The rows below give T cell receptor beta chains drawn from one sample of a study of T cell clusters in autoimmune cytopenias. TCRdb re-called the multiplex PCR reads and catalogs CDR3 proteins one per entry, DNA excluded. The sample's table shows over 6,000 distinct CDR3 sequences. These data were also filed under a second study, of T cell repertoires in aging, cancer and after chemotherapy.

The sample consisted of peripheral blood. The receptors stem from a human donor in good health. CDR3s include the opening cysteine and the closing phenylalanine or tryptophan. Expanded clones get a size class; other rows say once, few or many, or leave the size out.

cdr3_aa: CSVDGTTRGGTDTQYF
clone_size: medium-sized
v_call: TRBV29-1
j_call: TRBJ2-3

cdr3_aa: CASTTGVDEQFF
clone_size: NA
v_call: TRBV7-6
j_call: TRBJ2-1

cdr3_aa: CASTSGVNIQYF
clone_size: NA
v_call: TRBV6-5
j_call: TRBJ2-4

cdr3_aa: CASRVVGQAISEQYF
clone_size: medium-sized
v_call: TRBV6-5
j_call: TRBJ2-7

cdr3_aa: CASSIDGADQLGQPQHF
clone_size: NA
v_call: TRBV19
j_call: TRBJ1-5

cdr3_aa: CASTAQTGAYEQYF
clone_size: NA
v_call: TRBV6-5
j_call: TRBJ2-7

cdr3_aa: CAWDGQGRTGNTIYF
clone_size: NA
v_call: TRBV30
j_call: TRBJ1-3

cdr3_aa: CASSRTPRTSELYEQYF
clone_size: NA
v_call: TRBV6-6
j_call: TRBJ2-7

cdr3_aa: CASSLIRLAGARQETQYF
clone_size: NA
v_call: TRBV5-4
j_call: TRBJ2-5

cdr3_aa: CASSPRTSGSPTGELFF
clone_size: NA
v_call: TRBV6-1
j_call: TRBJ2-2

cdr3_aa: CASSNGAQETQYF
clone_size: NA
v_call: TRBV11-1
j_call: TRBJ2-5

cdr3_aa: CASSIDEWTGGASGANVLTF
clone_size: NA
v_call: TRBV19
j_call: TRBJ2-6

cdr3_aa: CSVELGTGPSYTF
clone_size: medium-sized
v_call: TRBV29-1
j_call: TRBJ1-2

cdr3_aa: CASSFRGQIQETQYF
clone_size: NA
v_call: TRBV27
j_call: TRBJ2-5

cdr3_aa: CSVERGRNTEAFF
clone_size: medium-sized
v_call: TRBV29-1
j_call: TRBJ1-1

cdr3_aa: CASSGSRTGELFF
clone_size: medium-sized
v_call: TRBV19
j_call: TRBJ2-2

cdr3_aa: CASSVTGVNTGELFF
clone_size: medium-sized
v_call: TRBV19
j_call: TRBJ2-2

cdr3_aa: CASSSTVYTEAFF
clone_size: NA
v_call: TRBV5-4
j_call: TRBJ1-1

cdr3_aa: CSVESGTDSYEQYF
clone_size: medium-sized
v_call: TRBV29-1
j_call: TRBJ2-7

cdr3_aa: CASSYSGQNTGELFF
clone_size: NA
v_call: TRBV6-5
j_call: TRBJ2-2

cdr3_aa: CASSSSGGFTDTQYF
clone_size: NA
v_call: TRBV6-5
j_call: TRBJ2-3

cdr3_aa: CASAGQHPTDTQYF
clone_size: NA
v_call: TRBV6-5
j_call: TRBJ2-3

cdr3_aa: CASSPKTPYGYTF
clone_size: NA
v_call: TRBV7-9
j_call: TRBJ1-2

cdr3_aa: CASSYGDSLNIQYF
clone_size: NA
v_call: TRBV6-5
j_call: TRBJ2-4

cdr3_aa: CASSFGSGVYTF
clone_size: NA
v_call: TRBV12-3/TRBV12-4
j_call: TRBJ1-2

cdr3_aa: CASSWDRANQPQHF
clone_size: medium-sized
v_call: TRBV19
j_call: TRBJ1-5

cdr3_aa: CSVTSSSYNEQFF
clone_size: medium-sized
v_call: TRBV29-1
j_call: TRBJ2-1

cdr3_aa: CASSYDIAGSSGGEQFF
clone_size: NA
v_call: TRBV7-9
j_call: TRBJ2-1

cdr3_aa: CASRLGGNEQFF
clone_size: NA
v_call: TRBV13
j_call: TRBJ2-1

cdr3_aa: CASSSPLQGGSGKDGYTF
clone_size: NA
v_call: TRBV6-2/TRBV6-3
j_call: TRBJ1-2

cdr3_aa: CASSAAGGVQNIQYF
clone_size: NA
v_call: TRBV19
j_call: TRBJ2-4

cdr3_aa: CASSSASETQYF
clone_size: medium-sized
v_call: TRBV6-5
j_call: TRBJ2-5

cdr3_aa: CASSRDRGSYNEQFF
clone_size: NA
v_call: TRBV19
j_call: TRBJ2-1

cdr3_aa: CASRRRTGGWAEAFF
clone_size: NA
v_call: TRBV6-2/TRBV6-3
j_call: TRBJ1-1

cdr3_aa: CAWSATLINGEQFF
clone_size: NA
v_call: TRBV30
j_call: TRBJ2-1

cdr3_aa: CASSLLWGTEAFF
clone_size: NA
v_call: TRBV5-5
j_call: TRBJ1-1

cdr3_aa: CASSLTSGRGGYEQYF
clone_size: NA
v_call: TRBV7-2
j_call: TRBJ2-7

cdr3_aa: CASSTQRGIKETQYF
clone_size: NA
v_call: TRBV11-2
j_call: TRBJ2-5

cdr3_aa: CASSYFGGAEAFF
clone_size: NA
v_call: TRBV6-6
j_call: TRBJ1-1

cdr3_aa: CASSILGNTGELFF
clone_size: medium-sized
v_call: TRBV19
j_call: TRBJ2-2

cdr3_aa: CASSTQGAPSYGYTF
clone_size: NA
v_call: TRBV19
j_call: TRBJ1-2